Listed below are T cell receptor beta chains from one sample, sequenced in a study of PD-1 blockade in classical Hodgkin lymphoma. Clones were sequenced by immunoSEQ multiplex PCR, and TCRdb holds only the in-frame ones, with some missing. The table includes about 98,000 clones, roughly 76% detected once. This material consisted of peripheral blood mononuclear cells (PBMCs), taken before the second cycle of nivolumab. These receptors were taken from a human donor with classical Hodgkin lymphoma. CDR3s include the opening cysteine and the closing phenylalanine or tryptophan.

j_call	v_call	cdr3_aa
TRBJ2-7	TRBV15	CATSRDQGQGRNEQYF
TRBJ2-1	TRBV11-1	CASSLRLAGVNEQFF
TRBJ2-7	TRBV28	CATDNSYEQYF
TRBJ2-7	TRBV15	CATSGYSSYEQYF
TRBJ2-7	TRBV5-1	CASSLARPPYEQYF
TRBJ2-7	TRBV5-6	CASSFVGRSSYEQYF
TRBJ2-1	TRBV28	CASTPTSGAYNEQFF
TRBJ1-2	TRBV27	CASSFGQGIYGYTF
TRBJ1-4	TRBV5-4	CASSLGGGEKLFF
TRBJ2-2	TRBV7-2	CASSLGRTRSGELFF
TRBJ2-7	TRBV27	CASGLIYEQYF
TRBJ1-5	TRBV7-8	CASSFPGQINQPQHF
TRBJ2-3	TRBV5-1	CASSSSGSVADTQYF
TRBJ2-3	TRBV5-6	CASSSLAGAVDTQYF
TRBJ1-2	TRBV6-1	CASSGRTFGYTF
TRBJ2-1	TRBV4-2	CASSQDEERSYNEQFF
TRBJ2-7	TRBV10-3	CAITNISASEQYF
TRBJ2-1	TRBV2	CASMAGALGEQFF
TRBJ1-5	TRBV19	CASSMGQSNQPQHF
TRBJ2-1	TRBV30	CAWSDSGRRQFF
TRBJ1-2	TRBV18	CASSPDRRGFNYGYTF
TRBJ1-4	TRBV19	CASTSLHSGNEKLFF
TRBJ2-1	TRBV30	CAWIFDYASYNEQFF
TRBJ2-1	TRBV6-6	CASSPLDEQFF
TRBJ2-1	TRBV5-1	CASNPSQGSSYNEQFF
TRBJ1-1	TRBV5-8	CASSSSGILGVF
TRBJ2-3	TRBV19	CASSIGGMHTDTQYF
TRBJ2-7	TRBV5-1	CASSLRTIGDEQYF
TRBJ2-1	TRBV7-2	CASSRDRGDNEQFF
TRBJ1-2	TRBV6-5	CASSGDSYGYTF
TRBJ2-2	TRBV21-1	CASSKDENTGELFF
TRBJ2-3	TRBV21-1	CASSVGSLPDTQYF
TRBJ2-3	TRBV10-3	CAISRGTSRGSTDTQYF
TRBJ1-4	TRBV6-1	CASSHRDRECIF
TRBJ2-3	TRBV5-1	CASSSTGTGGTDTQYF
TRBJ2-1	TRBV18	CASSSNSGSGYEQFF
TRBJ2-1	TRBV29-1	CSVPPNLGGDNEQFF
TRBJ2-1	TRBV18	CASSPGGSSYNEQFF
TRBJ2-1	TRBV6-5	CASSYSGLANYNEQFF